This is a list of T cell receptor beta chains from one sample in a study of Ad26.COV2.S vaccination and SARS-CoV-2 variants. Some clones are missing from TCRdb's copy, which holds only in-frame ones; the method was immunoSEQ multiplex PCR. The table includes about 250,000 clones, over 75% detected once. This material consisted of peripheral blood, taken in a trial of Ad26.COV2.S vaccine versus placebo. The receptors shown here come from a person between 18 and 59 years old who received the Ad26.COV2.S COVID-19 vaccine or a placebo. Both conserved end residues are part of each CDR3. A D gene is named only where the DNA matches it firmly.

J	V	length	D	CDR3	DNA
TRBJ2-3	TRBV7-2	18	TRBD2	CASSPQGWTSGSSDTQYF	TGTGCCAGCAGCCCTCAAGGGTGGACTAGCGGAAGCTCAGATACGCAGTATTTT
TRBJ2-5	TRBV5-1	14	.	CASSLGLLGETQYF	TGCGCCAGCAGCTTGGGACTTCTCGGTGAGACCCAGTACTTC
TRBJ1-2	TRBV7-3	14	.	CASSPGGARYGYTF	TGTGCCAGCAGCCCCGGAGGGGCCCGCTATGGCTACACCTTC
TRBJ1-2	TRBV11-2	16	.	CASSLDGPGANYGYTF	TGTGCCAGCAGCTTAGATGGGCCAGGGGCTAACTATGGCTACACCTTC
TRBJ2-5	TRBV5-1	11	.	CASSVQETQYF	TGCGCCAGCAGCGTTCAAGAGACCCAGTACTTC
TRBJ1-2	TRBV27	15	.	CASSFSGSLGGGYTF	TGTGCCAGCAGTTTCTCAGGGTCATTAGGGGGGGGCTACACCTTC
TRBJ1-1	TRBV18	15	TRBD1	CASSPSTGANTEAFF	TGTGCCAGCTCACCGAGCACAGGGGCGAACACTGAAGCTTTCTTT
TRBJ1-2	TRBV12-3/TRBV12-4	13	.	CASRDYLGYGYTF	TGTGCCAGTAGGGACTACCTCGGGTATGGCTACACCTTC
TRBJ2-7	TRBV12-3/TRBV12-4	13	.	CASSLNPAGEQYF	TGTGCCAGCAGTTTAAACCCCGCGGGGGAGCAGTACTTC
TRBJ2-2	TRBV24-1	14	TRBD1	CATSDSTGEGELFF	TGTGCCACCAGTGATTCAACAGGGGAAGGGGAGCTGTTTTTT
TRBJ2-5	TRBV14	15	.	CASSQDRGRAETQYF	TGTGCCAGCAGCCAAGACAGGGGACGGGCAGAGACCCAGTACTTC
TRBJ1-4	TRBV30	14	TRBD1	CAWSRDSQNEKLFF	TGTGCCTGGAGCCGGGACAGCCAGAATGAAAAACTGTTTTTT
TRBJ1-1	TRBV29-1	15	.	CSAAAGVTGGTEAFF	TGCAGCGCCGCCGCTGGGGTCACCGGGGGGACTGAAGCTTTCTTT
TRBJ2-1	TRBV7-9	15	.	CASSPGPDRLNEQFF	TGTGCCAGCAGCCCAGGACCGGACCGATTGAATGAGCAGTTCTTC
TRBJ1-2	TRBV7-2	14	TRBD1	CASSNRDRARGYTF	TGTGCCAGCAGCAACCGGGACAGGGCTCGGGGCTACACCTTC